The clone carrying this TCR beta chain was counted a single time. The sample originates from a study of shared clonotypes between healthy human individuals. Generated by immunoSEQ multiplex PCR, the TCRdb table keeps only in-frame clones and is missing some. This sample yields fewer than 800,000 clones, of which about 90% are seen a single time; 24% belongs to the top ten. Naive CD8 isolation took CD45RO-negative cells positively selected for CCR7 and excluded terminally differentiated effector memory CD45RA+ cells. The trim removed 4 bases at V and 5 bases at J, leaving 4 bases unmatched. The CDR3 totals 15 residues. Germline CDR1 is SEHNR and CDR2 is FQNEAQ (reference sequence).

The chain carries TRBV7-9 and TRBJ1-4, with 10 bases lining up with TRBD1. The receptor was derived from a man younger than 40 in good health. Sample: naive CD8+ T cells sorted from blood. Here the CDR3 reads CASSSWDRGNEKLFF. The CDR3 DNA sequence: TGTGCCAGCAGCTCCTGGGACAGGGGCAATGAAAAACTGTTTTTT.